This passage covers 9 T cell receptor beta chains from one sample sequenced in a study of T cells expressing NK-cell markers. After re-calling the 5' RACE reads, TCRdb lists one entry per CDR3 protein, DNA absent. This sample contains over 120,000 distinct CDR3 sequences. The specimen was blood T cells: a sorted CD56 or NKG2C T cell subset, CD4+ or CD8+ T cells, or bulk PBMC T cells (not recorded which). The receptors here all came from a young man in good health.

The rearrangement links TRBV6-1 to TRBJ1-1; lacking DNA, the TRBD1 call made by TCRdb goes unchecked. The germline V gene has CDR1 MNHNS and CDR2 SASEGT. The CDR3 contains 14 residues. This chain's CDR3 is CASRWDSMNTEAFF.

This sequence joins TRBV5-1 and TRBJ2-1; TCRdb outputs TRBD1, but without DNA this stays unchecked. Germline assignment: CDR1 SGHRS and CDR2 YFSETQ. There are 15 residues in the CDR3. This CDR3 is CASSLQGVRINEQFF.

The chain couples TRBV24-1 to TRBJ2-2; TCRdb calls TRBD1, which cannot be checked without DNA. The germline V gene has CDR1 KGHDR and CDR2 SFDVKD. The CDR3 has 17 amino acids. The CDR3 here is CATSDWVGTGRTGELFF.

This rearrangement joins TRBV10-3 to TRBJ2-4; the TCRdb call, TRBD2, lacks DNA for checking. This CDR3 has 18 residues. Germline V gene lookup returns CDR1 ENHRY and CDR2 SYGVKD. The CDR3 sequence: CAISEAGGTSFPKNIQYF.

The chain has TRBV10-3 and TRBJ2-2; TCRdb's D call of TRBD2 is untestable without DNA. The CDR3 totals 17 residues. Per germline, CDR1 ENHRY and CDR2 SYGVKD. CDR3 amino acids: CAISDSLLAVSTGELFF.

The J gene is TRBJ2-1, the V gene TRBV29-1; without DNA, the TCRdb call of TRBD1 cannot be checked. Germline V gives CDR1 SQVTM, CDR2 ANQGSEA. The CDR3 covers 11 residues. CDR3 protein: CSFTGDNEQFF.

This chain uses TRBV7-6 with TRBJ2-1; lacking DNA, the TRBD2 call made by TCRdb goes unchecked. The CDR3 is 16 amino acids. Germline values: CDR1 SGHVS, CDR2 FNYEAQ. CDR3 amino acids: CASSSSRTSGRTEQFF.

The J gene is TRBJ1-2, the V gene TRBV4-1. Germline values: CDR1 MGHRA, CDR2 YSYEKL. The CDR3 loop spans 15 amino acids. The chain's CDR3 is CASSQDVAGQDGYTF.

The chain links TRBV12-3 or TRBV12-4 to TRBJ2-3; the TCRdb D gene call, TRBD1, has no DNA to confirm it. The CDR3 sequence is 15 residues long. CDR3 region: CASRQTGIFTDTQYF.